The T cell receptor beta chain described here comes from a study of cytomegalovirus exposure and HLA in healthy donors. The PCR had 60 Vbeta and 13 Jbeta primers. Profiled with immunoSEQ multiplex PCR; TCRdb holds only in-frame clones, not every one. The table includes approximately 91,000 clones, roughly 76% detected once. Looked up from germline, CDR1 is SGDLS and CDR2 is YYNGEE. The CDR3 length is 14 residues. V lost 4 bases to trimming and J lost 6 bases; unmatched junction nucleotides: 6. The sample comprised PBMCs. This clonotype was obtained from a female donor in good health and CMV-seronegative. This chain joins TRBV9 and TRBJ1-4, with 7 positions matching TRBD1. CDR3 amino acids: CASSRTGTHEKLFF. Here the CDR3 DNA reads TGTGCCAGCAGCAGGACAGGTACACATGAAAAACTGTTTTTT.